The text below deals with one T cell receptor beta chain. The antigen is undetermined. TCRdb's table, derived via immunoSEQ multiplex PCR, lists solely in-frame clones and lacks some. The data show about 1.1 million clones, more than 75% seen once. The study drew its donors from healthy HIV-negative adults without recent acute infections or vaccinations. There were only Caucasian adults among the donors, and all lived in Nashville, Tennessee. These data are taken from a study of shared clonotypes between healthy human individuals. Study-wide results and caveats: Clonotype sharing among donors was thought likely to change with sequencing depth.

The receptor was derived from a young man in good health. Some clones in this sample may be carry-over from other donors' samples. The source material was memory CD4+ T cells from PBMCs. As for subset: CD45RA-negative fraction.

CDR3 DNA: TGTGCCAGCAGCTTAGATATGAGTAGCACAGATACGCAGTATTTT. Translated, it gives CASSLDMSSTDTQYF. This chain joins TRBV11-2 and TRBJ2-3, with unresolved D. CDR1 SGHAT and CDR2 FQNNGV come from the germline V gene. The germline V and J ends were trimmed by 0 bases and 0 bases, with 7 bases remaining between them. This CDR3 is 15 amino acids long.